This T cell receptor (beta chain) was captured in a study of shared clonotypes between healthy human individuals. Study-level findings and limits: Sample collection involved blood only; tissue repertoires are likely different.

V lost 3 bases, J lost 6 bases, and 11 bases stayed unmatched. From germline, CDR1 is SGHDT and CDR2 YYEEEE. CDR3 length: 15 amino acids. Profiled with immunoSEQ multiplex PCR; TCRdb holds only in-frame clones, not every one. There are approximately 1,500,000 clones in the sample; roughly 96% occur only once, and roughly 1.2% lies in the top ten. Details on this clone: Its antigen is currently unknown.

Specimen: naive CD4+ T cells sorted from blood. Subset reported: CD45RA+ positively selected. The genes are TRBV5-6 and TRBJ1-1; 7 nucleotides agree with TRBD1. The TCR sequence derives from a man under 40 in good health. The CDR3 spells CASSSVDRARAEAFF. The CDR3 DNA follows: TGTGCCAGCAGCTCGGTCGACAGGGCGAGGGCTGAAGCTTTCTTT.